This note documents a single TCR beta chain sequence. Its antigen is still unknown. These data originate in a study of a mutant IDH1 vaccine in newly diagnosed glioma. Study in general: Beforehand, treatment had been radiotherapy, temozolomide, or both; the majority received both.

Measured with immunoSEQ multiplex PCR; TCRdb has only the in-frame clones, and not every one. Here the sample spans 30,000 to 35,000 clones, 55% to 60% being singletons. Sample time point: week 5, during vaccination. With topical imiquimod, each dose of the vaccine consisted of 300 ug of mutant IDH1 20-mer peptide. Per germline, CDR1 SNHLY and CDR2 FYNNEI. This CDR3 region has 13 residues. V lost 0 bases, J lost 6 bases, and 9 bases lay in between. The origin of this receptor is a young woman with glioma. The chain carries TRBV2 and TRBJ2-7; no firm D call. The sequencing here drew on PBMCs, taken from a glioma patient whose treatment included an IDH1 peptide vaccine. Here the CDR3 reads CASSEALRLEQYF. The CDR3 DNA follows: TGTGCCAGCAGTGAAGCGCTTCGTCTCGAGCAGTACTTC.